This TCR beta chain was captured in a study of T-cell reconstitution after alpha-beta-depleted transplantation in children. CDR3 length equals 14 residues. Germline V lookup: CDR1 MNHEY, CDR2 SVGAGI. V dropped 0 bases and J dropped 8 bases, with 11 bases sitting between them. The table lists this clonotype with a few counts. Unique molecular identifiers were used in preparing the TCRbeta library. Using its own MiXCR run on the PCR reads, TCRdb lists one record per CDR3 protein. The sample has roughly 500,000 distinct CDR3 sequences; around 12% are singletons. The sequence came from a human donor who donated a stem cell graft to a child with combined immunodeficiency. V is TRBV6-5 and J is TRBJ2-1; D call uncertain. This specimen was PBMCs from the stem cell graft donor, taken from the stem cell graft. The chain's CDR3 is CASSYSNARYEQFF. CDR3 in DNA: TGTGCCAGCAGTTACTCGAATGCTCGATATGAGCAGTTCTTC.